A single sample is the source of the 29 T cell receptor beta chains below, sequenced in a study of blood T cell repertoires in COVID-19. Method: immunoSEQ multiplex PCR; TCRdb's copy keeps in-frame clones and lacks some. The data show tens of thousands of clones, with around 90% seen just once and approximately 2.8% held by the top ten. Sequencing input: peripheral blood. These receptors were taken from a human donor in a cohort sampled during active COVID-19.

This clone was recorded only once. The chain uses TRBV4-1 and TRBJ1-1; possible D gene TRBD1, 6 bases. Trimming removed 3 bases from V and 2 bases from J, with 16 bases in between. This CDR3 has 16 amino acids. CDR1 and CDR2 from the germline V gene are MGHRA and YSYEKL. The CDR3 protein is CASSHRRDTPNTEAFF. The CDR3 coding sequence is TGCGCCAGCAGCCACCGACGGGACACCCCCAACACTGAAGCTTTCTTT.

The table lists this clone with a few counts. The rearrangement joins TRBV6-5 to TRBJ1-2, with D maybe TRBD1 (5 bases). V lost 0 bases and J lost 4, with 12 bases in between. CDR1 MNHEY and CDR2 SVGAGI come from the germline V gene. The CDR3 contains 15 residues. This CDR3 is CASSYSIGDAYGYTF. The CDR3 region has the DNA TGTGCCAGCAGTTACTCGATAGGGGATGCCTATGGCTACACCTTC.

The genes are TRBV4-1 and TRBJ2-3; D perhaps matches TRBD1 (5 bases). Trimming shortened V by 4 bases and J by 0 bases, and 11 bases separated the two germline ends. Germline loops: CDR1 MGHRA, CDR2 YSYEKL. This CDR3 has 15 amino acids. CDR3 bases: TGCGCCAGCAGCCGCGACAGATTTAGCACAGATACGCAGTATTTT. Translation gives CASSRDRFSTDTQYF.

The CDR3 bases are TGTGCCAGCAGCCCCGGGGAGGCCTCTAACTATGGCTACACCTTC. Translation: CASSPGEASNYGYTF. The chain carries TRBV7-9 and TRBJ1-2, with D uncertain. This CDR3 has 15 amino acids. The ends were cut back, 5 bases at V and 0 bases at J, with 13 bases in the middle. Germline V gene data show CDR1 as SEHNR and CDR2 as FQNEAQ (reference sequence).

The chain recombines TRBV5-1 with TRBJ2-3; 12 bases match TRBD2. The germline V gene has CDR1 SGHRS and CDR2 YFSETQ. CDR3 size: 20 residues. Trimming cost V 0 bases and J 1 base; bases outside gene matches: 12. The CDR3 sequence: CASSLESSGRARGGTDTQYF. The CDR3 nucleotides are TGCGCCAGCAGCTTGGAATCTAGCGGGAGGGCCCGTGGGGGCACAGATACGCAGTATTTT.

The CDR3 DNA is TGCGCCAGCAGCTTGCCGACAGAAAGCTATGGCTACACCTTC. Translated, it gives CASSLPTESYGYTF. The genes are TRBV5-1 and TRBJ1-2, with a possible D match to TRBD1 (5 bases). The CDR3 sequence is 14 residues long. Germline V CDR1 and CDR2: SGHRS, YFSETQ. V was shortened by 1 base and J by 4 bases, with 11 bases between the two germline ends.

The V gene is TRBV6-5, the J gene TRBJ2-7, with D perhaps TRBD1 (7 bases). The CDR3 has 15 residues. CDR1 MNHEY and CDR2 SVGAGI come from the germline V gene. V was trimmed by 3 bases and J by 3 bases, leaving 15 bases between them. CDR3 sequence reads: CASSYQGGLLYEQYF. The CDR3 nucleotides read TGTGCCAGCAGTTATCAGGGGGGTCTCCTCTACGAGCAGTACTTC.

This chain links TRBV5-1 with TRBJ2-2; 8 positions match TRBD2. V shed 0 bases and J 5 bases; nucleotides not matched to a gene: 6. The germline V gene has CDR1 SGHRS and CDR2 YFSETQ. The CDR3 consists of 16 residues. The CDR3 reads CASSLASGRETGELFF. In DNA form, the CDR3 reads TGCGCCAGCAGCTTGGCGAGCGGGAGAGAAACCGGGGAGCTGTTTTTT.

The chain joins TRBV11-2 to TRBJ1-2; 7 bases fit TRBD1. This CDR3 region has 17 residues. The germline gives CDR1 SGHAT, CDR2 FQNNGV. Germline trimming cut 0 bases from V and 8 bases from J; bases unmatched to any gene: 15. CDR3 nucleotides: TGTGCCAGCAGCTTAGAACCTAGAACAGGGGCAGATGGGGGCTACACCTTC. Its protein product is CASSLEPRTGADGGYTF.

In DNA, the CDR3 is TGTGCCAGCAGCTCCTCGGTCGGTGCAGATACGCAGTATTTT. Its translation is CASSSSVGADTQYF. The rearrangement joins TRBV7-3 to TRBJ2-3; D not resolved. CDR3 length: 14 amino acids. V gave up 4 bases and J gave up 4 bases, with 12 bases separating them. Germline assignment: CDR1 SGHTA and CDR2 FQGTGA.

The DNA of the CDR3 is TGTGCCAGCAGCTTATGGTTGCAGGGCCGGGAGACCCAGTACTTC. Amino acid sequence: CASSLWLQGRETQYF. The J gene is TRBJ2-5, the V gene TRBV7-2; TRBD1 is a possible D gene (5 bases). The CDR3 consists of 15 residues. Germline V lookup: CDR1 SGHTA, CDR2 FQGNSA. The V end lost 2 bases, the J end lost 5 bases, and 15 bases lay between the germline ends.

The chain uses TRBV28 and TRBJ1-6; TRBD1 might be the D (6 bases). V was shortened by 2 bases and J by 8 bases, with 10 bases between the two germline ends. Germline V gene sequence: CDR1 MDHEN, CDR2 SYDVKM. The CDR3 totals 14 residues. The CDR3 spells CASSLQGSHSPLHF. The CDR3 DNA sequence: TGTGCCAGCAGTTTACAGGGGAGCCATTCACCCCTCCACTTT.

This clone was seen a handful of times. The chain joins TRBV7-9 to TRBJ2-2; D remains unclear. The germline V and J ends were trimmed by 5 bases and 1 base, with 8 bases remaining between them. Germline V gives CDR1 SEHNR, CDR2 FQNEAQ (reference sequence). The CDR3 extends over 14 amino acids. Here the CDR3 reads CASSPGQNTGELFF. In DNA, the CDR3 is TGTGCCAGCAGCCCCGGTCAGAACACCGGGGAGCTGTTTTTT.

The J gene is TRBJ1-4, the V gene TRBV27, with 8 bases fitting TRBD1. V trimming: 4 bases; J trimming: 7 bases; junction bases outside the gene matches: 8. The CDR3 consists of 15 residues. Germline V gives CDR1 MNHEY, CDR2 SMNVEV (reference sequence). CDR3 in DNA: TGTGCCAGCAGTTCACAGGGGGTGTTAGGTGAAAAACTGTTTTTT. As protein: CASSSQGVLGEKLFF.

This clone was seen only a few times. This chain joins TRBV4-1 and TRBJ2-7, with a weak D call TRBD1 (6 bases). The V gene's germline CDR1 is MGHRA and CDR2 YSYEKL. Trimming removed 5 bases from V and 7 bases from J, with 18 bases in between. The CDR3 sequence is 14 residues long. CDR3 nucleotide sequence: TGCGCCAGCAGCTACAGGGACAAAATAGGGGAGCAGTACTTC. As protein: CASSYRDKIGEQYF.

V and J are TRBV15 and TRBJ2-3; 13 positions agree with TRBD2. Germline values: CDR1 LNHNV, CDR2 YYDKDF (reference sequence). Trimming at V came to 3 bases and at J to 5 bases, leaving 11 bases not matched to a gene. The CDR3 length is 18 residues. The CDR3 sequence: CATSRIPGLAGVIDTQYF. The CDR3 nucleotides are TGTGCCACCAGCAGGATACCCGGACTAGCGGGAGTCATAGATACGCAGTATTTT.

The chain is built from TRBV28 and TRBJ1-2; possible D gene TRBD1, 6 bases. Germline V CDR1 and CDR2: MDHEN, SYDVKM. V lost 7 bases, J lost 3 bases, and 12 bases lay in between. This CDR3 comprises 13 residues. The CDR3 spells CASTSGADYGYTF. CDR3 bases: TGTGCCAGCACATCAGGGGCGGACTATGGCTACACCTTC.

CDR3 region: CASSQPGTSGFNEQFF. CDR3 bases: TGTGCCAGCAGCCAACCCGGGACTAGCGGTTTTAATGAGCAGTTCTTC. V gene TRBV3-1 (or the pseudogene TRBV3-2) combines with J gene TRBJ2-1, with TRBD2 identical over 11 bases. This CDR3 is 16 amino acids long. Germline CDR1 and CDR2: LGHDT and YNNKEL (reference sequence). V gave up 2 bases and J gave up 7 bases; unmatched junction bases: 7.

This clone was seen more than once but under ten times. The rearrangement uses TRBV7-9 and TRBJ1-1; D might be TRBD1 (5 bases). V gave up 11 bases and J gave up 3 bases, with 16 bases separating them. The germline gives CDR1 SEHNR, CDR2 FQNEAQ (reference sequence). This CDR3 is built from 13 residues. The CDR3 nucleotides are TGTGCCGGCGGGGGTCGGGCTGACACTGAAGCTTTCTTT. Protein: CAGGGRADTEAFF.

The chain uses TRBV6-2 or TRBV6-3 and TRBJ2-2; weak D call: TRBD2 (5 bases). Trimming removed 0 bases from V and 7 bases from J, with 15 bases in between. Germline CDR1 and CDR2: MNHEY and SVGEGT. This CDR3 contains 16 residues. CDR3 region: CASSYSTRGWSGELFF. In DNA form, the CDR3 reads TGTGCCAGCAGTTACTCGACCCGGGGTTGGAGCGGGGAGCTGTTTTTT.

The chain employs TRBV10-3 and TRBJ2-3; TRBD2 matches 13 bases. Germline V gene data show CDR1 as ENHRY and CDR2 as SYGVKD. The V gene end was trimmed by 10 bases and the J gene end by 4 bases; junction bases not matched to a gene: 11. The CDR3 loop spans 16 amino acids. CDR3 region: CATFKTSGRAADTQYF. For the CDR3, the DNA is TGTGCCACCTTCAAAACTAGCGGGAGGGCCGCAGATACGCAGTATTTT.

V usage is TRBV5-5 and J usage is TRBJ2-7, with TRBD2 matching over 7 bases. The CDR3 is 15 amino acids. V lost 1 base and J lost 4; bases outside the gene matches: 8. Germline lookup yields CDR1 SGHKS and CDR2 YYEKEE (reference sequence). The CDR3 sequence: CASSLSASGYYEQYF. For the CDR3, the DNA is TGTGCCAGCAGCTTGTCGGCTAGCGGATATTACGAGCAGTACTTC.

This chain connects TRBV18 to TRBJ1-4; 9 bases line up with TRBD1. The junction had 4 bases not matched to a gene; V was cut back by 5 bases and J by 6 bases. The CDR3 has 14 residues. Per the germline V gene, CDR1 is KGHSH and CDR2 is LQKENI. The CDR3 DNA is TGTGCCAGCTCAAAGGACAGGGGCGATGAAAAACTGTTTTTT. Protein sequence: CASSKDRGDEKLFF. Complete variable domain (other parts from reference TRBV18 and TRBJ1-4): NAGVMQNPRHLVRRRGQEARLRCSPMKGHSHVYWYRQLPEEGLKFMVYLQKENIIDESGMPKERFSAEFPKEGPSILRIQQVVRGDSAAYFCASSKDRGDEKLFFGSGTQLSVL.

The chain uses TRBV4-1 and TRBJ2-3; TRBD2 matches at 9 bases. J lost 0 bases, V lost 3 bases, and 4 bases had no gene match. Per the germline V gene, CDR1 is MGHRA and CDR2 is YSYEKL. The CDR3 is made up of 16 amino acids. The CDR3 reads CASSQVAGASTDTQYF. The CDR3, as DNA: TGCGCCAGCAGCCAGGTAGCGGGGGCGAGCACAGATACGCAGTATTTT.

DNA for the CDR3: TGTGCCAGCAGCCTGGGCCCGAACACTGAAGCTTTCTTT. It encodes CASSLGPNTEAFF. The V and J genes are TRBV11-2 and TRBJ1-1; D is uncertain. The length of the CDR3 is 13 residues. Trimming cost V 5 bases and J 1 base, with 8 bases left between them. The V gene's germline CDR1 is SGHAT and CDR2 FQNNGV.

V is TRBV19 and J is TRBJ1-2; D ambiguous. This CDR3 is built from 13 residues. Between the trimmed V and J ends, which lost 5 bases and 7 bases, there was a span of 14 bases. In germline, CDR1 is LNHDA, CDR2 SQIVND (reference sequence). CDR3: CASSPPHSFGYTF. The CDR3 nucleotides are TGTGCCAGTAGTCCCCCCCACAGTTTTGGCTACACCTTC.

V and J are TRBV7-6 and TRBJ2-1, with 14 positions matching TRBD2. Germline CDR1 is SGHVS and CDR2 is FNYEAQ. There are 21 residues in the CDR3. V was clipped by 5 bases and J by 1 base; unmatched bases: 16. The DNA of the CDR3 is TGTGCCAGCAGCCACTCCGGGTCCGGGACTAGCGGGAGCCCTTCCTACAATGAGCAGTTCTTC. Encoded protein: CASSHSGSGTSGSPSYNEQFF.

The rearrangement joins TRBV11-3 to TRBJ1-1; 9 nucleotides align to TRBD1. V gave up 5 bases and J gave up 11 bases; unmatched junction bases: 9. This CDR3 region has 13 residues. CDR1 SGHNT and CDR2 YENEEA come from the germline V gene. CDR3 sequence reads: CASSRGQGHQAFF. The CDR3 DNA sequence: TGTGCCAGCAGCCGGGGACAGGGTCATCAGGCTTTCTTT.

The chain uses TRBV2 and TRBJ2-3; D is possibly TRBD2 (7 bases). CDR3 length: 18 residues. The ends were cut back, 5 bases at V and 7 bases at J, with 28 bases in the middle. The germline CDR1 and CDR2 sequences are SNHLY and FYNNEI. CDR3 region: CASSTSRGARESKYTQYF. The CDR3 nucleotides are TGTGCCAGCAGTACATCTCGGGGGGCCAGGGAATCAAAGTATACGCAGTATTTT.